Each of the 5 T cell receptor beta chains below was sequenced from the same sample in a study of beta chain features in type 1 diabetes. Their recognized antigens are unknown. Points from the study as a whole: Shortening that was moderate but significant affected the TCRB CDR3s of Type 1 diabetes patients in all four CD4+ subsets.

As every portion of the isolated RNA was reverse transcribed, the sequencing read expressed TCRB transcripts. TCRdb's table, derived via immunoSEQ multiplex PCR, lists solely in-frame clones and lacks some. The sample shows 600,000 to 700,000 clones, roughly 12% of them seen only once. Specimen: naive CD4+ T cells from blood. The receptors here all came from a man under 40 with type 1 diabetes.

This clone has just a few counts. The CDR3 spells CASSQGLAANQETQYF. DNA of the CDR3: TGCGCCAGCAGCCAAGGCCTAGCGGCTAACCAAGAGACCCAGTACTTC. J is TRBJ2-5 and V is TRBV4-3; 7 bases are a match to TRBD2. Germline CDR1 and CDR2: LGHNA and YSLEER. V was clipped by 1 base and J by 0 bases; unmatched bases: 5. The length of the CDR3 is 16 residues.

The CDR3 DNA sequence: TGTGCCAGCAGCTTAGGCCCCGGGACAGAGAACACTGAAGCTTTCTTT. Its translation is CASSLGPGTENTEAFF. V is TRBV7-6 and J is TRBJ1-1; 7 bases agree with TRBD1. This CDR3 has 16 amino acids. Germline values: CDR1 SGHVS, CDR2 FNYEAQ. With 1 base clipped from V and 1 base from J, the junction kept 6 bases outside the gene matches. The whole variable domain, remainder taken from reference TRBV7-6 and TRBJ1-1, is GAGVSQSPRYKVTKRGQDVALRCDPISGHVSLYWYRQALGQGPEFLTYFNYEAQQDKSGLPNDRFSAERPEGSISTLTIQRTEQRDSAMYRCASSLGPGTENTEAFFGQGTRLTVV.

Only a few counts were recorded for this clone. The rearrangement joins TRBV7-8 to TRBJ2-5, with TRBD2 identical over 7 bases. The CDR3 length is 14 residues. Looked up from germline, CDR1 is SGHVS and CDR2 is FQNEAQ. Trimming at V came to 6 bases and at J to 7 bases, leaving 11 bases not matched to a gene. CDR3 region: CASSPGGNPGTQYF. DNA of the CDR3: TGTGCCAGCAGTCCGGGAGGCAATCCAGGGACCCAGTACTTC.

The chain couples TRBV4-2 to TRBJ2-1; 8 bases fit TRBD2. This CDR3 is built from 15 residues. Germline V gene sequence: CDR1 LGHNA, CDR2 YNFKEQ. The V segment lost 5 bases and the J segment 1 base; nucleotides outside the gene matches: 4. Written as DNA, the CDR3 is TGTGCCAGCAGCTCCCTAGCGGGTTCCTACAATGAGCAGTTCTTC. It encodes CASSSLAGSYNEQFF.

V is TRBV14 and J is TRBJ2-5; 9 bases match TRBD1. V was clipped by 4 bases and J by 2 bases; unmatched bases: 5. Germline-derived CDR1 and CDR2 are SGHDN and FVKESK. The CDR3 extends over 15 amino acids. Here the CDR3 DNA reads TGTGCCAGCAGCCGCGGGACAGGGAGACAAGAGACCCAGTACTTC. Translating gives CASSRGTGRQETQYF.